This T cell receptor (beta chain) came from a study of blood T cell repertoires in COVID-19. This CDR3 has 16 amino acids. Germline-derived CDR1 and CDR2 are MNHNY and SVGAGI (reference sequence). The V and J ends lost 3 bases and 4 bases respectively, with 16 bases between them. TCRdb keeps only in-frame clones here, not all; method: immunoSEQ multiplex PCR. Found here are approximately 68,000 clones, approximately 80% of them singletons; the top ten hold 5.5% to 7.5%. The sequence was obtained from a woman aged 60-75 years with acute or convalescent COVID-19. The V gene is TRBV6-6, the J gene TRBJ1-3, with D possibly being TRBD1 (5 bases). Material: peripheral blood. CDR3: CASSYSGEGPGNTIYF. DNA for the CDR3: TGTGCCAGCAGTTATAGCGGGGAGGGGCCCGGAAACACCATATATTTT.